This record looks at one T cell receptor (beta chain) sequence and its context. Antigen: not known. Germline V lookup: CDR1 MNHNY, CDR2 SVGAGI (reference sequence). The CDR3 sequence is 14 residues long. Trimming took 2 bases from V and 13 from J, leaving 18 bases between them. This sample is drawn from a study of blood T cells in healthy people across ages. Combining a sample-barcoded 5' primer with a J-beta primer mix, a second PCR ran for roughly 7 to 12 cycles. Each cDNA molecule, via a template-switch adaptor with 12 random nucleotides, was tagged. MiXCR, applied by TCRdb to the 5' RACE reads, yields one record per CDR3 protein. The table includes 800,000 to 950,000 distinct CDR3 sequences, about 44% detected once. General observations from the study: Higher diversity, along with more naive CD4+ cells, distinguished long-lived donors from aged donors.

Source material: blood. This TCR came from a young man in good health. This chain joins TRBV6-6 and TRBJ2-1; the D gene is possibly TRBD2 (5 bases). CDR3 in amino acids: CASSYTRESETQFF. The CDR3 region has the DNA TGTGCCAGCAGTTACACGAGGGAATCCGAGACCCAGTTCTTC.